Shown below are 14 T cell receptor beta chains from a single sample sequenced in a study of T cells in Graves' hyperthyroidism and ophthalmopathy. Researchers amplified the TCR beta CDR3 regions from RNA transcripts. TCR CDR3 underwent first-round RT-PCR with the HTBI primer set. MiXCR was run by TCRdb on the multiplex PCR reads, yielding one entry per CDR3 protein. The table shows fewer than 650,000 distinct CDR3 sequences, with about 15% occurring only once. Sequenced: blood. Receptors were obtained from a woman in her twenties or thirties with Graves' hyperthyroidism that later progressed to Graves' ophthalmopathy.

This clonotype has ten or more counts. The genes are TRBV20-1 and TRBJ2-6; the D is unclear. Trimming pared 5 bases from V and 0 bases from J, leaving 14 bases between. This CDR3 contains 16 residues. Germline CDR1 is DFQATT and CDR2 is SNEGSKA (reference sequence). The CDR3 here is CSAWTAMLSGANVLTF. The CDR3 DNA reads TGCAGTGCTTGGACGGCCATGCTCTCTGGGGCCAACGTCCTGACTTTC.

This clonotype was counted ten times or more. The CDR3 is CATRAGDFYGTDTQYF. For the CDR3, the DNA is TGTGCCACCAGAGCGGGAGATTTTTACGGCACAGATACGCAGTATTTT. The chain joins TRBV24-1 to TRBJ2-3, with TRBD2 identical over 8 bases. The germline CDR1 and CDR2 sequences are KGHDR and SFDVKD. Trimming took 7 bases from V and 1 from J; bases not matched to a gene: 9. This CDR3 comprises 16 residues.

This clonotype was observed a few times. This chain connects TRBV27 to TRBJ1-5; D is unclear. This CDR3 is 14 amino acids long. Germline V gene sequence: CDR1 MNHEY, CDR2 SMNVEV (reference sequence). The V end was cut by 6 bases, the J end by 0 bases, with 9 bases between. The DNA of the CDR3 is TGTGCCAGCAGAACAGAGTTTAGCAATCAGCCCCAGCATTTT. It encodes CASRTEFSNQPQHF.

Ten or more counts support this clonotype. This chain joins TRBV30 and TRBJ2-3, with 11 bases lining up with TRBD2. Germline CDR1 reads GTSNPN; CDR2 reads SVGIG (reference sequence). The CDR3 extends over 13 amino acids. V lost 8 bases, J lost 1 base, and 2 bases stayed unmatched. CDR3: CAMTSGGTDTQYF. For the CDR3, the DNA is TGTGCCATGACTAGCGGGGGCACAGATACGCAGTATTTT. The full variable domain, completed using reference TRBV30 and TRBJ2-3, is SQTIHQWPATLVQPVGSPLSLECTVEGTSNPNLYWYRQAAGRGLQLLFYSVGIGQISSEVPQNLSASRPQDRQFILSSKKLLLSDSGFYLCAMTSGGTDTQYFGPGTRLTVL.

Many counts were recorded for this clonotype. The chain uses TRBV20-1 and TRBJ1-1; D is ambiguous. Germline V gives CDR1 DFQATT, CDR2 SNEGSKA (reference sequence). This CDR3 has 14 amino acids. The CDR3 protein is CTSPGLLGGTEAFF. CDR3 nucleotides: TGCACTTCTCCCGGGCTTTTAGGCGGCACTGAAGCTTTCTTT.

There are many counts of this clonotype. The chain recombines TRBV10-3 with TRBJ1-2, with a tentative D call TRBD1 (5 bases). V was trimmed by 8 bases and J by 4 bases, leaving 14 bases between them. Germline CDR1 is ENHRY and CDR2 is SYGVKD. The CDR3 covers 13 residues. The CDR3 DNA reads as TGTGCCATCTACGGGGGACGGACCTATGGCTACACCTTC. Its protein product is CAIYGGRTYGYTF.

A word on this clonotype: A much larger clonotype is one base distant, so this may be a read error. The chain combines TRBV10-3 with TRBJ2-7; D unclear. V lost 8 bases to trimming and J lost 0 bases, with 11 bases between them. The CDR3 consists of 13 residues. Germline CDR1 reads ENHRY; CDR2 reads SYGVKD. The CDR3 loop is CAIGSGVSYEQYF. CDR3 nucleotides: TGTGCCATCGGTTCTGGGGTCTCCTACGAGCAGTACTTC.

This sequence joins TRBV5-1 and TRBJ1-4; a weak D match, TRBD1 (5 bases). Per germline, CDR1 SGHRS and CDR2 YFSETQ. CDR3 size: 11 residues. V was clipped by 7 bases and J by 8 bases, with 9 bases between them. The CDR3 reads CASQGGEKLFF. CDR3 sequence (DNA): TGCGCCAGCCAGGGAGGCGAAAAACTGTTTTTT. Combining the CDR3 with reference TRBV5-1 and TRBJ1-4 gives the whole variable domain KAGVTQTPRYLIKTRGQQVTLSCSPISGHRSVSWYQQTPGQGLQFLFEYFSETQRNKGNFPGRFSGRQFSNSRSEMNVSTLELGDSALYLCASQGGEKLFFGSGTQLSVL.

Written as DNA, the CDR3 is TGTGCCAGCAGCCAAGGAACAGGGAGGAACAACGAGCAGTACTTC. Protein product: CASSQGTGRNNEQYF. V and J are TRBV3-1 and TRBJ2-7; D assignment may be TRBD1 or TRBD2 (6 bases each). Trimming took 1 base from V and 5 from J, leaving 15 bases between them. CDR1 and CDR2 from the germline V gene are LGHDT and YNNKEL (reference sequence). The CDR3 is 15 residues long.

This clonotype was seen ten or more times. The chain has TRBV10-3 and TRBJ1-2; 7 bases agree with TRBD1. Trimming cost V 6 bases and J 2 bases; bases outside gene matches: 6. The length of the CDR3 is 14 residues. CDR1 is ENHRY and CDR2 is SYGVKD in the germline V gene. The CDR3 DNA sequence: TGTGCCATCAGCCCCCCGACAGGGAACTATGGCTACACCTTC. It is translated as CAISPPTGNYGYTF.

This clonotype was seen ten or more times. CDR3 bases: TGCAGTGCCCCAACAGGGGGAGGAGGCACTGAAGCTTTCTTT. Translated, it gives CSAPTGGGGTEAFF. The chain recombines TRBV20-1 with TRBJ1-1, with 8 bases fitting TRBD1. V dropped 6 bases and J dropped 4; count of bases not matched to a gene: 10. The CDR3 spans 14 residues. Germline V gives CDR1 DFQATT, CDR2 SNEGSKA (reference sequence).

J is TRBJ2-7 and V is TRBV6-2 or TRBV6-3, with 9 bases matching TRBD2. Germline V lookup: CDR1 MNHEY, CDR2 SVGEGT. The CDR3 covers 14 residues. V lost 4 bases, J lost 2 bases, and 3 bases stayed unmatched. The CDR3 DNA is TGTGCCAGCAGTTCCGGGACTAGCCCCTACGAGCAGTACTTC. Protein: CASSSGTSPYEQYF.

This clonotype was counted at least ten times. The chain uses TRBV30 and TRBJ2-7; 12 positions match TRBD2. J gave up 2 bases and V 0 bases, and 8 bases lay outside the gene matches. The CDR3 loop spans 17 amino acids. Per the germline V gene, CDR1 is GTSNPN and CDR2 is SVGIG (reference sequence). CDR3 in DNA: TGTGCCTGGAGTGTGGGTCGGCTAGCGGGAGGGCCCTACGAGCAGTACTTC. Protein product: CAWSVGRLAGGPYEQYF.

The table lists this clonotype with many counts. V gene TRBV10-3 combines with J gene TRBJ2-7; tentative D call: TRBD2 (6 bases). From germline, CDR1 is ENHRY and CDR2 SYGVKD. Trimming removed 10 bases at V and 6 bases at J, with 19 bases between. This CDR3 region has 13 residues. The CDR3 spells CATLSAGPFEQYF. Here the CDR3 DNA reads TGTGCCACGCTCTCGGCGGGGCCTTTCGAGCAGTACTTC.